This T cell receptor beta chain derives from a study of blood T cells in healthy people across ages. Per germline, CDR1 PRHDT and CDR2 FYEKMQ (reference sequence). The CDR3 length is 15 residues. Deletions cut 7 bases from V and 0 bases from J, with 14 bases between. Primed by a sample-barcoded 5' primer and a J-beta primer mix, a second PCR proceeded for about 6 to 11 cycles. TCRdb re-called the 5' RACE reads with MiXCR, one entry per CDR3 protein. The sample contains 1.5 million or so distinct CDR3 sequences, approximately 43% of which appear only once. Study results and caveats: The fall in TCR beta diversity per million T cells was roughly linear with age.

Remarks on this clonotype: No antigen is known for it.

This chain connects TRBV13 to TRBJ2-3, with D possibly matching TRBD2 (5 bases). This clonotype originated in a woman aged 18 to 35 in good health. Material for sequencing was blood. CDR3 sequence reads: CASNPDRESTDTQYF. The CDR3 DNA reads as TGTGCCAGCAACCCCGATAGGGAGAGCACAGATACGCAGTATTTT.